This T cell receptor (beta chain) was identified in a study of radiation and T cells in renal cell carcinoma. Study conclusions and caveats: Top tumor clonotypes rose in blood 2 weeks post-radiation, then contracted. No pretreatment tumor biopsies were available for baseline clonotypes.

The method was immunoSEQ multiplex PCR; TCRdb's version includes in-frame clones alone and lacks a portion of them. Of approximately 94,000 clones in the sample, 82% were seen once. Concerning this clone: The antigen remains undetermined.

The CDR3 totals 13 residues. Germline CDR1 and CDR2: SGHTA and FQGTGA. With 2 bases removed from V and 5 bases from J, the gap between germline ends came to 7 bases. Time point defined: baseline pretreatment blood. The treatment was: 15 Gy SBRT to primary tumor, nephrectomy 4 weeks later. The tumor was a clear cell renal cell carcinoma. The material sequenced was blood, taken from a patient whose treatment included radiotherapy and nephrectomy. V is TRBV7-3 and J is TRBJ2-1, with D hard to call. The clonotype was recovered from a man aged 60 to 69 with renal cell carcinoma. The chain's CDR3 is CASSLGRDNEQFF. CDR3 DNA: TGTGCCAGCAGCTTAGGCCGCGACAATGAGCAGTTCTTC.